This passage covers 28 T cell receptor beta chains from one sample sequenced in a study of fetal regulatory T cell absence and autoimmunity. Sequencing used immunoSEQ multiplex PCR; TCRdb keeps in-frame clones, though not all of them. This table holds more than 85,000 clones, approximately 75% found once. The sample comprised pancreas tissue. These receptor sequences come from a male donor with IPEX syndrome.

This rearrangement joins TRBV7-9 to TRBJ2-3; D uncertain. The CDR3 contains 12 residues. The V gene lost 3 bases and the J gene lost 6 bases, with 7 bases spanning the gap. Germline CDR1 and CDR2: SEHNR and FQNEAQ (reference sequence). The CDR3 DNA reads TGTGCCAGCAGCTTGGCCCCCGATACGCAGTATTTT. It translates to CASSLAPDTQYF.

The gene calls are TRBV4-2 and TRBJ2-2; D gene uncertain. The CDR3 covers 15 residues. Trimming removed 1 base at V and 2 bases at J, with 8 bases between. Germline CDR1 is LGHNA and CDR2 is YNFKEQ. CDR3 sequence reads: CASSQGSENTGELFF. In DNA, the CDR3 is TGTGCCAGCAGCCAAGGCTCGGAAAACACCGGGGAGCTGTTTTTT.

This sequence joins TRBV18 and TRBJ2-3; TRBD2 agrees at 10 bases. The V segment lost 0 bases and the J segment 3 bases; nucleotides outside the gene matches: 3. The CDR3 covers 16 residues. Germline V gene data show CDR1 as KGHSH and CDR2 as LQKENI. The CDR3 DNA reads as TGTGCCAGCTCACCACCGCCTAGCGGGGGAACAGATACGCAGTATTTT. Encoded protein: CASSPPPSGGTDTQYF.

The chain couples TRBV11-2 to TRBJ2-2, with TRBD2 matching 8 bases. This CDR3 is 15 amino acids long. Germline V gene lookup returns CDR1 SGHAT and CDR2 FQNNGV. Trimming at V came to 1 base and at J to 4 bases, leaving 2 bases not matched to a gene. The CDR3 DNA reads as TGTGCCAGCAGCTTAGCGGGAGGGCCCACCGGGGAGCTGTTTTTT. Translated: CASSLAGGPTGELFF.

The rearrangement joins TRBV5-1 to TRBJ2-7; possible D gene TRBD2, 5 bases. V was clipped by 0 bases and J by 3 bases, with 16 bases between them. Germline V gene sequence: CDR1 SGHRS, CDR2 YFSETQ. This CDR3 region has 16 residues. The CDR3 DNA reads TGCGCCAGCAGCTTGGCCAGTGGCGGGTCCGGCTACGAGCAGTACTTC. Translation gives CASSLASGGSGYEQYF.

This clone has only a few counts. The chain combines TRBV7-6 with TRBJ2-2; tentatively, D is TRBD1 or TRBD2 (5 bases each). This CDR3 spans 14 amino acids. Germline-derived CDR1 and CDR2 are SGHVS and FNYEAQ. V was cut by 2 bases and J by 6 bases, with 10 bases left in between. DNA for the CDR3: TGTGCCAGCAGCTTACTAGGGACCGCCGGGGAGCTGTTTTTT. This gives the protein CASSLLGTAGELFF.

V usage is TRBV4-3 and J usage is TRBJ2-3, with 11 bases aligning to TRBD2. Unmatched junction bases numbered 5, after V lost 3 bases and J lost 6 bases. This CDR3 has 15 amino acids. Germline V gene lookup returns CDR1 LGHNA and CDR2 YSLEER. CDR3 sequence: CASSHHSGGVDTQYF. CDR3 nucleotide sequence: TGCGCCAGCAGCCACCATAGCGGGGGGGTCGATACGCAGTATTTT.

The CDR3 DNA reads as TGCGCCAGCAGCTTACGCCTAGCGGGAGGTGTTACAGATACGCAGTATTTT. This translates into CASSLRLAGGVTDTQYF. J is TRBJ2-3 and V is TRBV5-1, with 11 nucleotides matching TRBD2. CDR3 length equals 17 residues. From germline, CDR1 is SGHRS and CDR2 YFSETQ. The ends lost 2 bases at V and 3 bases at J; junction bases unmatched: 8. Full variable domain (outside the CDR3, taken from reference TRBV5-1 and TRBJ2-3): KAGVTQTPRYLIKTRGQQVTLSCSPISGHRSVSWYQQTPGQGLQFLFEYFSETQRNKGNFPGRFSGRQFSNSRSEMNVSTLELGDSALYLCASSLRLAGGVTDTQYFGPGTRLTVL.

V is TRBV4-3 and J is TRBJ2-7; D gene ambiguous. This CDR3 region has 15 residues. Looked up from germline, CDR1 is LGHNA and CDR2 is YSLEER. V was clipped by 2 bases and J by 4 bases, with 15 bases between them. CDR3 sequence: CASSQFRHTWYEQYF. CDR3 bases: TGCGCCAGCAGCCAATTCCGGCACACGTGGTACGAGCAGTACTTC.

V is TRBV13 and J is TRBJ2-7, with a possible D match to TRBD1 (6 bases). CDR1 and CDR2 from the germline V gene are PRHDT and FYEKMQ (reference sequence). V was trimmed by 3 bases and J by 1 base, leaving 13 bases between them. This CDR3 spans 15 amino acids. CDR3 sequence: CASSLLDSLSYEQYF. The CDR3 nucleotides are TGTGCCAGCAGCTTGTTGGACAGTTTATCCTACGAGCAGTACTTC.

The rearrangement joins TRBV4-1 to TRBJ2-1; D possibly corresponds to TRBD2 (6 bases). Trimming shortened V by 1 base and J by 7 bases, and 11 bases separated the two germline ends. Germline loops: CDR1 MGHRA, CDR2 YSYEKL. The CDR3 totals 14 residues. The CDR3 nucleotides are TGCGCCAGCAGCCAAGGGGAACTAGCAAATGAGCAGTTCTTC. Its translation: CASSQGELANEQFF.

This clone was seen once. CDR3 sequence: CAISEGLRQNNEKLFF. In nucleotides, the CDR3 is TGTGCCATCAGTGAGGGATTAAGACAGAATAATGAAAAACTGTTTTTT. The genes are TRBV10-3 and TRBJ1-4; possible D gene TRBD1, 5 bases. Germline V gene data show CDR1 as ENHRY and CDR2 as SYGVKD. Trimming took off 2 bases at V and 4 bases at J, with 14 bases between the two ends. This CDR3 spans 16 amino acids.

The gene calls are TRBV5-6 and TRBJ2-1; possibly TRBD1 for D (5 bases). The CDR3 loop spans 15 amino acids. Germline CDR1 and CDR2: SGHDT and YYEEEE. Trimming stripped 3 bases from V and 0 bases from J, with 10 bases between. In DNA form, the CDR3 reads TGTGCCAGCAGCTCGACAGTTTTCTCCTACAATGAGCAGTTCTTC. The encoded protein is CASSSTVFSYNEQFF.

The genes are TRBV30 and TRBJ2-7, with D tentatively TRBD1 or TRBD2 (6 bases each). Germline CDR1 reads GTSNPN; CDR2 reads SVGIG (reference sequence). V dropped 3 bases and J dropped 2 bases, with 11 bases sitting between them. The CDR3 runs to 13 residues. The CDR3 sequence is CAWRQGGPYEQYF. CDR3 coding DNA: TGTGCCTGGAGACAGGGAGGACCCTACGAGCAGTACTTC.

This rearrangement joins TRBV9 to TRBJ2-7; weak D call: TRBD2 (6 bases). This CDR3 contains 14 residues. Per the germline V gene, CDR1 is SGDLS and CDR2 is YYNGEE. V gave up 3 bases and J gave up 2 bases, with 12 bases separating them. The CDR3 sequence: CASSAGLDPYEQYF. Written as DNA, the CDR3 is TGTGCCAGCAGCGCGGGACTTGACCCCTACGAGCAGTACTTC.

This rearrangement joins TRBV4-3 to TRBJ2-7; 7 bases match TRBD1. This CDR3 contains 13 residues. After removal of 3 bases from V and 4 bases from J, the junction contained 3 bases not matched to a gene. Germline V gene data show CDR1 as LGHNA and CDR2 as YSLEER. The CDR3 is CASSQAQGYEQYF. The DNA for the CDR3 is TGCGCCAGCAGCCAGGCACAGGGGTACGAGCAGTACTTC.

V gene TRBV9 combines with J gene TRBJ2-1, with D possibly matching TRBD2 (5 bases). This CDR3 is built from 15 residues. CDR1 and CDR2 (germline): SGDLS, YYNGEE. Trimming pared 3 bases from V and 0 bases from J, leaving 10 bases between. The CDR3 DNA is TGTGCCAGCAGCGCCGGGGTTAGCTCCTACAATGAGCAGTTCTTC. As protein: CASSAGVSSYNEQFF.

The chain employs TRBV5-4 and TRBJ1-1; the D gene is possibly TRBD1 (5 bases). The CDR3 consists of 13 residues. The V gene lost 6 bases and the J gene lost 4 bases, with 13 bases spanning the gap. Germline CDR1 is SGHNT and CDR2 is YYREEE (reference sequence). The CDR3 here is CASTRGGTTEAFF. The CDR3 coding sequence is TGTGCCAGCACCCGGGGAGGGACCACTGAAGCTTTCTTT.

The chain is built from TRBV5-1 and TRBJ2-7; the match to TRBD2 covers 12 bases. The junction had 3 bases not matched to a gene; V was cut back by 1 base and J by 1 base. The V gene's germline CDR1 is SGHRS and CDR2 YFSETQ. The CDR3 totals 16 residues. CDR3 amino acids: CASSLRLAGVSYEQYF. CDR3 coding DNA: TGCGCCAGCAGCTTGAGACTAGCGGGAGTTTCCTACGAGCAGTACTTC.

This clone appeared a few times. The rearrangement links TRBV27 to TRBJ1-5; no definite D call. The CDR3 is made up of 15 amino acids. V was cut by 2 bases and J by 2 bases, with 10 bases left in between. Germline V gives CDR1 MNHEY, CDR2 SMNVEV (reference sequence). The CDR3 loop is CASSLRGGGNQPQHF. The CDR3 DNA follows: TGTGCCAGCAGTTTACGGGGAGGTGGCAATCAGCCCCAGCATTTT.

This clone was detected only a few times. V and J are TRBV6-6 and TRBJ2-7; 10 bases match TRBD1. Per the germline V gene, CDR1 is MNHNY and CDR2 is SVGAGI (reference sequence). This CDR3 spans 15 amino acids. Losses at the gene ends were 7 bases for V and 4 bases for J; bases not matched to a gene: 10. This chain's CDR3 is CASTNPGQGRYEQYF. The CDR3 nucleotides read TGTGCCAGCACGAATCCGGGACAGGGGAGGTACGAGCAGTACTTC.

This rearrangement joins TRBV4-1 to TRBJ1-1; unclear D gene. Germline V lookup: CDR1 MGHRA, CDR2 YSYEKL. The CDR3 runs to 14 residues. Trimming stripped 1 base from V and 0 bases from J, with 6 bases between. For the CDR3, the DNA is TGCGCCAGCAGCCAAGGGGAGGTGAACACTGAAGCTTTCTTT. Translation gives CASSQGEVNTEAFF.

This clone was detected only once. The CDR3 sequence: CATSRDDEKLFF. The CDR3 DNA follows: TGTGCCACCAGCAGAGATGATGAAAAACTGTTTTTT. This chain links TRBV15 with TRBJ1-4; D is ambiguous. The CDR3 totals 12 residues. Germline V gene sequence: CDR1 LNHNV, CDR2 YYDKDF (reference sequence). Trimming took 0 bases from V and 6 from J, leaving 2 bases between them.

The CDR3 protein is CASSEGGFQETQYF. The DNA for the CDR3 is TGTGCCAGCAGCGAGGGGGGGTTCCAAGAGACCCAGTACTTC. The chain recombines TRBV9 with TRBJ2-5; D may be TRBD2 (7 bases). CDR3 size: 14 residues. Germline CDR1 and CDR2: SGDLS and YYNGEE. Trimming pared 3 bases from V and 1 base from J, leaving 10 bases between.

The chain uses TRBV30 and TRBJ1-4; possible D gene TRBD1, 6 bases. Trimming stripped 2 bases from V and 3 bases from J, with 10 bases between. In germline, CDR1 is GTSNPN, CDR2 SVGIG (reference sequence). This CDR3 has 14 amino acids. DNA for the CDR3: TGTGCCTGGAGTAGAGGGGGACCTAATGAAAAACTGTTTTTT. This gives the protein CAWSRGGPNEKLFF.

The rearrangement links TRBV6-1 to TRBJ2-4; D is uncertain. The CDR3 runs to 13 residues. V gave up 1 base and J gave up 8 bases, with 9 bases separating them. Looked up from germline, CDR1 is MNHNS and CDR2 is SASEGT. CDR3 nucleotide sequence: TGTGCCAGCAGTGAAGTACGAGAGGACATTCAGTACTTC. Its translation: CASSEVREDIQYF.

The chain links TRBV5-1 to TRBJ2-1; D remains unclear. Trimming pared 3 bases from V and 3 bases from J, leaving 1 base between. Germline CDR1 SGHRS, CDR2 YFSETQ. This CDR3 is built from 11 residues. In DNA form, the CDR3 reads TGCGCCAGCAGCTACTACAATGAGCAGTTCTTC. Protein sequence: CASSYYNEQFF.

The CDR3 is CASSPLRVRSSADTQYF. CDR3 in DNA: TGTGCCAGCAGTCCGCTCAGGGTAAGGAGTTCCGCAGATACGCAGTATTTT. The V gene is TRBV28, the J gene TRBJ2-3; D perhaps matches TRBD1 (5 bases). Germline lookup yields CDR1 MDHEN and CDR2 SYDVKM. V lost 5 bases and J lost 4, with 22 bases in between. The CDR3 has 17 residues.